The T cell receptor (beta chain) under discussion was sequenced for a study of blood T cells in healthy people across ages. Study-level findings and limits: Relative to aged donors, long-lived donors carried more naive CD4+ cells and displayed higher diversity.

The CDR3 is 16 amino acids. J lost 0 bases, V lost 4 bases, and 9 bases had no gene match. Germline assignment: CDR1 SGHDT and CDR2 YYEEEE. A second PCR, run for 7 to 11 cycles, used a sample-barcoded 5' primer plus a J-beta primer mix. Every cDNA molecule carried a tag from a template-switch adaptor bearing 12 random nucleotides. Via MiXCR, TCRdb re-called the 5' RACE reads, giving one row per CDR3 protein. Among 660,000 or so distinct CDR3 sequences listed, under 65% were seen once. With regard to this clonotype: Its antigen remains unidentified.

The chain carries TRBV5-6 and TRBJ2-5; 7 bases are shared with TRBD1. The sequence was collected from a man aged 60-69 years in good health. The sequenced material came from blood. The CDR3 region has the DNA TGTGCCAGCAGCCCAGAGGGACAGCAGGACCAAGAGACCCAGTACTTC. The encoded protein is CASSPEGQQDQETQYF.